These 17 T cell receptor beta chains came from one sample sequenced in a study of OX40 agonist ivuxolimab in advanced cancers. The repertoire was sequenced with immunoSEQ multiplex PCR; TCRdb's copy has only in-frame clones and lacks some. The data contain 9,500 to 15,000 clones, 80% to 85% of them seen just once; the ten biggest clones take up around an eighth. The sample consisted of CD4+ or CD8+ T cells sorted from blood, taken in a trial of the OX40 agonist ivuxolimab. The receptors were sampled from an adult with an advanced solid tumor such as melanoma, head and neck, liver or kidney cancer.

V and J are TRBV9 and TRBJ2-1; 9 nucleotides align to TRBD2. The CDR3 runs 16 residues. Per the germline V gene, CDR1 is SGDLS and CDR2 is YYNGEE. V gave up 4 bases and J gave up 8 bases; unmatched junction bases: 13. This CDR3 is CASSPNVASGNYEQFF. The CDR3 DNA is TGTGCCAGCAGCCCAAACGTGGCTAGCGGGAATTATGAGCAGTTCTTC. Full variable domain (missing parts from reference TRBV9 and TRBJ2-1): DSGVTQTPKHLITATGQRVTLRCSPRSGDLSVYWYQQSLDQGLQFLIQYYNGEERAKGNILERFSAQQFPDLHSELNLSSLELGDSALYFCASSPNVASGNYEQFFGPGTRLTVL.

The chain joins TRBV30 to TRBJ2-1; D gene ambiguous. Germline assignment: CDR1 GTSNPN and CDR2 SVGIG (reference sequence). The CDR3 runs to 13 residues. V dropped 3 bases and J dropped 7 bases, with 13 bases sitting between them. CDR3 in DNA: TGTGCCTGGAGGGACGGATCAGGAAATGAGCAGTTCTTC. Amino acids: CAWRDGSGNEQFF.

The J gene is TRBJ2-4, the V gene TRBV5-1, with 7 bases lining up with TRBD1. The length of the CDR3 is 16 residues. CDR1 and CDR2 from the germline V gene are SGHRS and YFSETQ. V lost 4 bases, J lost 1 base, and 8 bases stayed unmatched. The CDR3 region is CASSPSGGLAKNIQYF. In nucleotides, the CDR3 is TGCGCCAGCAGCCCCTCAGGGGGATTGGCCAAAAACATTCAGTACTTC.

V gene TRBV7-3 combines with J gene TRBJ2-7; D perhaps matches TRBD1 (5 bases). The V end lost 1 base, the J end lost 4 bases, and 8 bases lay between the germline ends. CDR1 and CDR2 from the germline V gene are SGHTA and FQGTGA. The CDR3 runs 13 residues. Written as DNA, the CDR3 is TGTGCCAGCAGCTTAAATCAGGGTTACGAGCAGTACTTC. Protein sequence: CASSLNQGYEQYF.

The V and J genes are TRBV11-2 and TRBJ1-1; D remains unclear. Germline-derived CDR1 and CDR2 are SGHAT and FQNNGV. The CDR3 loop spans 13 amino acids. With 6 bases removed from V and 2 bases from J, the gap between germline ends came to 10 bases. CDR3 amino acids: CASRRTDNTEAFF. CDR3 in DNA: TGTGCCAGCAGACGGACGGATAACACTGAAGCTTTCTTT. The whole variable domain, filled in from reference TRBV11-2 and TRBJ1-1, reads EAGVAQSPRYKIIEKRQSVAFWCNPISGHATLYWYQQILGQGPKLLIQFQNNGVVDDSQLPKDRFSAERLKGVDSTLKIQPAKLEDSAVYLCASRRTDNTEAFFGQGTRLTVV.

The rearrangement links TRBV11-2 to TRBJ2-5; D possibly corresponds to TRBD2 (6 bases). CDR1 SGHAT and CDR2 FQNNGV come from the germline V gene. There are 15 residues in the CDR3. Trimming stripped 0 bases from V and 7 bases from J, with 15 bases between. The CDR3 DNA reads TGTGCCAGCAGCTTAGATCGGGGGTCCGGTATGACCCAGTACTTC. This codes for CASSLDRGSGMTQYF.

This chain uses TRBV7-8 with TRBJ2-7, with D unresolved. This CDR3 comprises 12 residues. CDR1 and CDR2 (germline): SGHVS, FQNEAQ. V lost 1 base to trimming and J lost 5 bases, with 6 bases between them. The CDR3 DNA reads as TGTGCCAGCAGCTTAGGAGTGCACGAGCAGTACTTC. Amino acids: CASSLGVHEQYF.

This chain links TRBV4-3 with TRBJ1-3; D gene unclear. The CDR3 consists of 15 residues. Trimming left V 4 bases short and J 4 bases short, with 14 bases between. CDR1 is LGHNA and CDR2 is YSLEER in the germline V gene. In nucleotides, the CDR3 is TGCGCCAGCAGCCTGTTTCCGGGGTCGGGAAACACCATATATTTT. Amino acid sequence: CASSLFPGSGNTIYF.

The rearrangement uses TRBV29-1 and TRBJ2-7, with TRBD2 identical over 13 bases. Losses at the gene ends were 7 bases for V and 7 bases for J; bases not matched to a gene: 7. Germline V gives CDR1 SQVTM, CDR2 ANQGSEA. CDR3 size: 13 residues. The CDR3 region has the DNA TGCAGCGCTGCCGGACTAGCGGGAGATGAGCAGTACTTC. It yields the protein CSAAGLAGDEQYF.

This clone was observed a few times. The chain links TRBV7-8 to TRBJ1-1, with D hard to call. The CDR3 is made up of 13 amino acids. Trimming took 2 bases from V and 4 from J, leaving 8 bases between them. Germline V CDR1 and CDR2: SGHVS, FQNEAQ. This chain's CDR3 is CASSLFVGTEAFF. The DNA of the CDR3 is TGTGCCAGCAGCTTATTTGTCGGCACTGAAGCTTTCTTT.

CDR3 bases: TGTGCCAGCAGCGGCGAGGGAATAGTGGTGGGGTCCGACGAGCAGTACTTC. This encodes CASSGEGIVVGSDEQYF. V is TRBV5-6 and J is TRBJ2-7, with D perhaps matching TRBD2 (5 bases). The germline V gene has CDR1 SGHDT and CDR2 YYEEEE. The CDR3 runs 17 residues. The V and J ends lost 4 bases and 5 bases respectively, with 25 bases between them.

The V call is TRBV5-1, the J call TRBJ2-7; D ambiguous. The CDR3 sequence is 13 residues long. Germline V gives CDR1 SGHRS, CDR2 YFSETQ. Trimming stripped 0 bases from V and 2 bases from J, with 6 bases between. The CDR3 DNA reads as TGCGCCAGCAGCTTGGACGCAACCTACGAGCAGTACTTC. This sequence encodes CASSLDATYEQYF.

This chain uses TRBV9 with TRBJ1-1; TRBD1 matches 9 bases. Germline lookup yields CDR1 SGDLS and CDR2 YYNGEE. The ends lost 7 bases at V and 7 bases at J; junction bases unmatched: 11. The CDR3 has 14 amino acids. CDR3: CASSGSDRGLEAFF. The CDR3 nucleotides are TGTGCCAGCTCCGGTTCGGACAGGGGACTTGAAGCTTTCTTT. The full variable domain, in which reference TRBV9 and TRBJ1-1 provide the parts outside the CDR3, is DSGVTQTPKHLITATGQRVTLRCSPRSGDLSVYWYQQSLDQGLQFLIQYYNGEERAKGNILERFSAQQFPDLHSELNLSSLELGDSALYFCASSGSDRGLEAFFGQGTRLTVV.

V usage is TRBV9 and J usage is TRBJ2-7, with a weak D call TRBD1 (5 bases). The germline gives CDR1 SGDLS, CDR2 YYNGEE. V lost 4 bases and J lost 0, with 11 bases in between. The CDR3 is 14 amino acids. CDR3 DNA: TGTGCCAGCAGCCCTACAGGAAACTCCTACGAGCAGTACTTC. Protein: CASSPTGNSYEQYF.

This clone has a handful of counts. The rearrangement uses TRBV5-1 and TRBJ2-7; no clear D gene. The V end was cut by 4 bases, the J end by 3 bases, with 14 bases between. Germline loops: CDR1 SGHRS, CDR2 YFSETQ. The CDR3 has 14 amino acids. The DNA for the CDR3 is TGCGCCAGCAGCCCCTACCGAGCTGGCTACGAGCAGTACTTC. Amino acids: CASSPYRAGYEQYF.

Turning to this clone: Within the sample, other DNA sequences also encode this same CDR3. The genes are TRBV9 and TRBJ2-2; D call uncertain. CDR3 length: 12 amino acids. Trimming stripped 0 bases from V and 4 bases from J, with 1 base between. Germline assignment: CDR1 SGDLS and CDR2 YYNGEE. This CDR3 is CASSVVTGELFF. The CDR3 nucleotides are TGTGCCAGCAGCGTAGTCACCGGGGAGCTGTTTTTT.

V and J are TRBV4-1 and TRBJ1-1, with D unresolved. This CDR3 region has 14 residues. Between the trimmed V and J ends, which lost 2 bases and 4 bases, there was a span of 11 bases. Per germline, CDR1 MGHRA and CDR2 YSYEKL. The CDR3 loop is CASSQLRSGTEAFF. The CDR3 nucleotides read TGCGCCAGCAGCCAACTCCGTTCGGGCACTGAAGCTTTCTTT.